This record concerns one T cell receptor (beta chain) sequence. Its antigen is not known. At one boundary the junction diverges from the germline segment, which might be a read error. Germline assignment: CDR1 GTSNPN and CDR2 SVGIG (reference sequence). This CDR3 contains 12 residues. This entry is derived from a study of T cell repertoires in aging, cancer and after chemotherapy. Overall study results and limits: No conclusions about immunological memory after chemotherapy can be drawn from the repertoire data. Untreated cancer patients had significantly lower blood TCR diversity than age-matched healthy donors.

Rearranged V-D-J TRB sequences were amplified with a mixed TRB-A/B primer pool. TCRdb redid the calling of the multiplex PCR reads with MiXCR, one entry per CDR3 protein. The sample has about 9,000 distinct CDR3 sequences; around a quarter are singletons. Peripheral blood genomic DNA, not sorted cells or RNA, was the template. The sample taken for sequencing was blood. The V gene is TRBV30, the J gene TRBJ1-1; no clear D. The TCR sequence derives from a human donor with a blood cancer. The donor label of this sample is uncertain. The CDR3 region is CAWSVLKTEAFF. CDR3 DNA sequence: TGTGCCTGGAGTGTATTGAAGACTGAAGCTTTCTTT.